The T cell receptor beta chain under discussion was sequenced for a study of T cell repertoires in cytomegalovirus infection. To note about this clonotype: Its antigen is still unknown.

TCRdb ran MiXCR on the reads and lists one entry per CDR3 protein. Of some 940,000 distinct CDR3 sequences in the sample, about 33% were seen once. With 5 bases removed from V and 7 bases from J, the gap between germline ends came to 18 bases. The CDR3 extends over 15 amino acids. From germline, CDR1 is MNHEY and CDR2 SMNVEV (reference sequence). V gene TRBV27 combines with J gene TRBJ2-1; unclear D gene. The TCR was taken from a human donor in good health (CMV status not recorded). Some clones in this sample may be carry-over from other donors' samples. This sample comprised cultured CD8+ T cells from PBMCs, obtained from culture after CMV antigen stimulation. CDR3 amino acids: CASSPGPVGQNEQFF. In DNA, the CDR3 is TGTGCCAGCAGTCCCGGTCCAGTAGGGCAGAATGAGCAGTTCTTC.